The 17 T cell receptor beta chains reported below all come from one sample, sequenced in a study of T cells in Graves' hyperthyroidism and ophthalmopathy. RNA transcripts yielded amplified TCR beta CDR3 regions. RT-PCR in the first round (using the HTBI primer set) targeted the TCR CDR3. TCRdb processed the multiplex PCR reads anew with MiXCR; each CDR3 protein has one entry. The data show some 250,000 distinct CDR3 sequences, about 14% seen once. Sequences were obtained from blood. The receptors stem from a woman aged 40 to 50 with Graves' hyperthyroidism that later progressed to Graves' ophthalmopathy.

In this sample, this clonotype turned up a few times. V gene TRBV5-1 combines with J gene TRBJ2-3; D ambiguous. The CDR3 is 13 amino acids. V was shortened by 5 bases and J by 0 bases, with 7 bases between the two germline ends. Germline loops: CDR1 SGHRS, CDR2 YFSETQ. The CDR3 region is CASRIGSTDTQYF. CDR3 nucleotides: TGCGCCAGCAGGATAGGTAGCACAGATACGCAGTATTTT.

This clonotype was picked up one time. This could be a read error, since a much larger clone is one nucleotide away. The chain couples TRBV29-1 to TRBJ2-7; maybe TRBD1 (6 bases). Per germline, CDR1 SQVTM and CDR2 ANQGSEA. The CDR3 loop spans 14 amino acids. V lost 4 bases to trimming and J lost 4 bases, with 17 bases between them. The CDR3 coding sequence is TGCAGCGTTGTACGGCCAGGGGTGATGTACGAGCAGTACTTC. The encoded protein is CSVVRPGVMYEQYF.

This chain links TRBV27 with TRBJ1-4; D unclear. V was clipped by 1 base and J by 5 bases, with 14 bases between them. The CDR3 covers 16 residues. Germline assignment: CDR1 MNHEY and CDR2 SMNVEV (reference sequence). The CDR3: CASSLLLAGSNEKLFF. As DNA, the CDR3 is TGTGCCAGCAGTTTATTATTGGCCGGCTCGAATGAAAAACTGTTTTTT.

This clonotype was counted between two and nine times. The chain carries TRBV29-1 and TRBJ1-2; D remains unclear. The V end was cut by 4 bases, the J end by 3 bases, with 12 bases between. CDR3 length equals 13 residues. Germline V gene sequence: CDR1 SQVTM, CDR2 ANQGSEA. CDR3 protein: CSVVMGYHYGYTF. CDR3 bases: TGCAGCGTTGTGATGGGGTACCACTATGGCTACACCTTC.

This clonotype has only a few counts. This chain connects TRBV18 to TRBJ2-2; maybe TRBD1 (5 bases). Germline CDR1 is KGHSH and CDR2 is LQKENI. V was clipped by 2 bases and J by 2 bases, with 9 bases between them. The CDR3 length is 15 residues. CDR3 protein: CASSPRQPNTGELFF. The CDR3 bases are TGTGCCAGCTCACCAAGACAGCCAAACACCGGGGAGCTGTTTTTT.

This clonotype appeared many times. The rearrangement links TRBV15 to TRBJ2-5; possibly TRBD1 for D (6 bases). From germline, CDR1 is LNHNV and CDR2 YYDKDF (reference sequence). V lost 4 bases and J lost 5, with 20 bases in between. The CDR3 extends over 16 amino acids. The CDR3 region has the DNA TGTGCCACCAGCACACGCAAGTTTACAGGGCGGGAGACCCAGTACTTC. Its protein is CATSTRKFTGRETQYF.

V gene TRBV11-2 combines with J gene TRBJ1-1, with D uncertain. Trimming took off 6 bases at V and 0 bases at J, with 11 bases between the two ends. Germline values: CDR1 SGHAT, CDR2 FQNNGV. There are 14 residues in the CDR3. The CDR3 nucleotides read TGTGCCAGCAGTGTAGGCTTCTTGAACACTGAAGCTTTCTTT. Translation: CASSVGFLNTEAFF.

Ten or more counts support this clonotype. The rearrangement uses TRBV11-2 and TRBJ2-1; unclear D gene. The CDR3 has 13 amino acids. Germline V gene data show CDR1 as SGHAT and CDR2 as FQNNGV. Trimming took 5 bases from V and 3 from J, leaving 8 bases between them. The CDR3 region is CASSPTIYNEQFF. DNA of the CDR3: TGTGCCAGCAGCCCGACAATCTACAATGAGCAGTTCTTC.

This clonotype was picked up many times. This sequence joins TRBV19 and TRBJ1-1; no clear D gene. V was cut by 6 bases and J by 1 base, with 12 bases left in between. The CDR3 extends over 14 amino acids. Germline lookup yields CDR1 LNHDA and CDR2 SQIVND (reference sequence). The CDR3 protein is CASRLFFGNTEAFF. The CDR3 coding sequence is TGTGCCAGTAGGCTGTTTTTCGGGAACACTGAAGCTTTCTTT.

As for this clonotype: Just one base apart from a much larger clone, this may be a read error. This CDR3 is CSTSEVSYDQYF. For the CDR3, the DNA is TGCAGTACCTCGGAGGTATCCTACGATCAGTACTTC. The chain recombines TRBV20-1 with TRBJ2-7; D perhaps matches TRBD2 (5 bases). The CDR3 sequence is 12 residues long. Germline CDR1 DFQATT, CDR2 SNEGSKA (reference sequence).

This clonotype occurred many times. The chain has TRBV7-9 and TRBJ2-1; perhaps TRBD2 as D (6 bases). Germline-derived CDR1 and CDR2 are SEHNR and FQNEAQ (reference sequence). V was cut by 5 bases and J by 2 bases, with 13 bases left in between. The CDR3 extends over 15 amino acids. CDR3 sequence reads: CASSQTEGAYNEQFF. CDR3 nucleotide sequence: TGTGCCAGCAGCCAAACGGAGGGAGCCTACAATGAGCAGTTCTTC.

This clonotype has more than one count but fewer than ten. The chain recombines TRBV19 with TRBJ2-1; 12 nucleotides agree with TRBD2. In germline, CDR1 is LNHDA, CDR2 SQIVND (reference sequence). Losses at the gene ends were 3 bases for V and 4 bases for J; bases not matched to a gene: 10. CDR3 length: 18 residues. In DNA form, the CDR3 reads TGTGCCAGTAGTATCCGGCTAGCGGGAGGGCCGGCGTACAATGAGCAGTTCTTC. Its protein product is CASSIRLAGGPAYNEQFF. The entire variable domain, with the rest obtained from reference TRBV19 and TRBJ2-1, is as follows: DGGITQSPKYLFRKEGQNVTLSCEQNLNHDAMYWYRQDPGQGLRLIYYSQIVNDFQKGDIAEGYSVSREKKESFPLTVTSAQKNPTAFYLCASSIRLAGGPAYNEQFFGPGTRLTVL.

This clonotype was recorded many times. The gene calls are TRBV6-2 or TRBV6-3 and TRBJ2-3, with 11 bases that match TRBD1. The CDR3 runs 16 residues. CDR1 and CDR2 (germline): MNHEY, SVGEGT. Trimming at V came to 7 bases and at J to 3 bases, leaving 9 bases not matched to a gene. The CDR3 loop reads CASTRDRGRRTDTQYF. CDR3 DNA: TGTGCCAGCACCAGGGACAGGGGGAGAAGGACAGATACGCAGTATTTT.

This clonotype was seen a few times. Possible read error: a much larger clone is one base away. The genes are TRBV9 and TRBJ1-2; D call uncertain. Germline V lookup: CDR1 SGDLS, CDR2 YYNGEE. V was cut by 1 base and J by 6 bases, with 10 bases left in between. The CDR3 spans 13 residues. CDR3 nucleotide sequence: TGTGCCAGCAGCGTAAGGGCAATGGATGGCTACACCTTC. Its translation: CASSVRAMDGYTF.

This clonotype was picked up many times. V is TRBV28 and J is TRBJ2-7, with 10 bases fitting TRBD1. This CDR3 comprises 16 residues. Trimming took 4 bases from V and 0 from J; bases not matched to a gene: 6. CDR1 and CDR2 from the germline V gene are MDHEN and SYDVKM. CDR3 sequence reads: CASSSRDRGFSYEQYF. CDR3 DNA: TGTGCCAGCAGTTCCCGGGACAGGGGATTCTCCTACGAGCAGTACTTC.

This clonotype was detected ten times or more. The CDR3 protein is CASSFRTSGAKAYNEQFF. DNA for the CDR3: TGTGCCAGCAGTTTTCGGACTAGCGGGGCCAAAGCCTACAATGAGCAGTTCTTC. This rearrangement joins TRBV12-3 or TRBV12-4 to TRBJ2-1; 12 bases are shared with TRBD2. The junction had 8 bases not matched to a gene; V was cut back by 3 bases and J by 2 bases. CDR3 length: 18 amino acids.

The sample holds many counts of this clonotype. The chain links TRBV28 to TRBJ1-5; tentative D call: TRBD1 (5 bases). Germline V gene sequence: CDR1 MDHEN, CDR2 SYDVKM. V was clipped by 6 bases and J by 11 bases, with 20 bases between them. CDR3 length: 14 residues. The DNA for the CDR3 is TGTGCCAGCAGGGGGGACTCCTCCGGACTGGCCCAGCATTTT. This translates into CASRGDSSGLAQHF.